This entry describes one TCR beta chain. This clonotype was seen once. Its antigen is still unknown. Base qualities are not provided; no much larger clone lies one nucleotide away. These data originate in a study of blood T cells in healthy people across ages (dated by TCRdb to between 2014 and 2017). Looking at the study overall: Template switching captured roughly one uniquely barcoded TCR beta cDNA molecule per two T cells in model experiments. Age-related changes in TCR beta repertoire diversity were measured in the study by deep sequencing normalized with unique cDNA molecular identifiers. The donors were divided into four age groups: young (average around 15 years), middle-aged (almost 40), aged (about 62) and long-lived (roughly 86). To avoid experimental bias, donors of different ages were spread randomly across the sequencing lanes. For two donors (one aged 18 to 30 and one aged 80 or older), the study analyzed two additional independent replicas of 1 million unique cDNA reads from the same blood draw.

Study-level results and caveats: Conclusive comparison of naive and antigen-experienced compartments was prevented by the profiling of bulk unsorted PBMCs. Compared with the aged group, the long-lived group had more naive CD4+ T cells, fewer expanded clones and increased TCR diversity, a pattern suggesting age selection. The CMV infection status of donors was not known, potentially confounding age-related changes in expanded clonotypes. Total diversity estimates from one million sequenced T cells were considered lower bounds and underestimates. As age increased, observed TCR beta diversity per million T cells dropped in a roughly linear way, and a significant reduction was already evident by age approximately 40. Observed TCR beta diversity correlated strongly with the percentage of naive T cells measured by flow cytometry.

Libraries were prepared through 5' RACE. Sequencing was carried out with an Illumina HiSeq 2500. The second PCR ran for about 7 to 11 cycles and used a J-beta primer mix along with a sample-barcoded 5' primer. A unique molecular identifier was introduced onto each TCR beta cDNA molecule by a template-switch 5' adaptor carrying 12 random nucleotides. Each sample yielded at least 2.5 million CDR3-containing paired-end reads. First-strand cDNA synthesis was performed from all RNA using the Mint cDNA synthesis kit, with priming by a TRBC-specific oligonucleotide. Following uracil-DNA glycosylase treatment, a first 18-cycle PCR with universal primers M1SS and BC2_uni_R was performed on all cDNA. Processing in the source paper ran as follows. For normalization, 1 million high-quality reads, each with a distinct molecular identifier, were randomly selected from each sample. Instead of being binned into consensus sequences, reads that shared molecular identifiers were thrown out. CDR3 identification, clonotype clustering and error correction used MiTCR with a Q25 quality threshold and the strictest error-elimination algorithm. A nonparametric unseen species model using Euler transformation provided a lower-bound estimate of total TCR beta diversity. TCRdb trimmed public reads at Q25 via fastp, called clones via MiXCR and kept in-frame beta chains. Each CDR3 protein gets just one entry, which takes the most common genes and DNA from the rows behind it. Clone size and V and J calls follow TCRdb, not the original study. For this sample there are about 1.5 million distinct CDR3 sequences; approximately 42% appear just once. Together, the top ten hold just over 4% of the sample.

The roughly 39 donors, aged roughly 6 to 95 years, were systemically healthy Caucasian individuals from Russia. Approximately 11 milliliters of peripheral blood were drawn from each donor into EDTA-treated Vacutainer tubes. PBMCs were isolated by Ficoll-Paque density-gradient centrifugation, with at least 6 million obtained per sample. Trizol reagent was used to extract total RNA from the PBMCs, yielding at least 5 micrograms per sample. For every donor, flow cytometry on a PBMC aliquot measured the percentage of naive CD45RAhigh/CD27high T cells. At the junction V is shortened by 6 bases and J by 4 bases, with 12 bases in between. The CDR3 covers 14 residues, taking in both the cysteine and the phenylalanine. Only the CDR3 DNA stays, 42 bases, in frame from base 1. Reading the germline V gene gives CDR1 ENHRY and CDR2 SYGVKD.

This receptor was taken from a woman aged 18 to 35 in good health. In this chain, TRBV10-3 is recombined with TRBJ2-2; TRBD1 could be the D gene, as 6 bases match. The specimen sequenced was blood. The CDR3 region has the sequence CAIRTGSGTGELFF. The nucleotide sequence reads as follows: TGTGCCATCAGAACAGGGTCGGGCACCGGGGAGCTGTTTTTT.